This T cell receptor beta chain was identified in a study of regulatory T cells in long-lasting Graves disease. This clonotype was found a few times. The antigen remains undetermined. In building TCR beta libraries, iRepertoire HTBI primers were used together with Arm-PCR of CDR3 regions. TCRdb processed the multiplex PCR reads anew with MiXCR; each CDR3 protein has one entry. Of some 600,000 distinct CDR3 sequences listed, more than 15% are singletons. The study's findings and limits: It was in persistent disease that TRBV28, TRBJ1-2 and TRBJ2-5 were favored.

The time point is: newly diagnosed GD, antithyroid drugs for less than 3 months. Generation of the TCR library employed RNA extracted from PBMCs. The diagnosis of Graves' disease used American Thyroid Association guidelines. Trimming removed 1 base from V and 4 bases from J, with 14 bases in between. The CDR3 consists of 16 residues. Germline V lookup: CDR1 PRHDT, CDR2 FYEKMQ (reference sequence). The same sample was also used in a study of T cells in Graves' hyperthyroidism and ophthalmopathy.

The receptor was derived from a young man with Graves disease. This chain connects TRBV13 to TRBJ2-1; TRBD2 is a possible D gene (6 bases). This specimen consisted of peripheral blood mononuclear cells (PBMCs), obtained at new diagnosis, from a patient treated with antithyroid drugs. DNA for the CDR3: TGTGCCAGCAGCTTAGTCATAGCGGAAGCTTACAATGAGCAGTTCTTC. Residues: CASSLVIAEAYNEQFF.